This is a list of T cell receptor beta chains from one sample in a study of graft-versus-host responses after intestinal transplantation. For these TCRs, the target antigens are not known. Assay: immunoSEQ multiplex PCR; the TCRdb copy retains only in-frame clones and omits some. The data contain 65,000 to 90,000 clones, 85% to 95% of them seen just once; the ten biggest clones take up 7.6%. This material consisted of unstimulated CD8+ T cells sorted from spleen or lymph node cells, taken before transplant. These receptors came from a human donor who was the organ donor for an intestinal transplant. Each CDR3 is given with its conserved first and last residue. The D gene is left open where the match is weak. Only some rows state a clone size, as once, few, many or a class for expanded clones.

cdr3_aa: CASSLGLAGATGELFF
cdr3_nt: TGTGCCAGCAGCTTAGGGCTAGCGGGAGCTACCGGGGAGCTGTTTTTT
cdr3_length: 16
d_call: TRBD2
v_call: TRBV5-4
j_call: TRBJ2-2
clone_size: -

cdr3_aa: CASSQGEVSYEQYF
cdr3_nt: TGCGCCAGCAGCCAAGGGGAGGTCTCCTACGAGCAGTACTTC
cdr3_length: 14
d_call: -
v_call: TRBV4-1
j_call: TRBJ2-7
clone_size: -

cdr3_aa: CAISRQGYAEAFF
cdr3_nt: TGTGCCATCAGTAGACAGGGTTATGCTGAAGCTTTCTTT
cdr3_length: 13
d_call: TRBD1
v_call: TRBV10-3
j_call: TRBJ1-1
clone_size: -

cdr3_aa: CSAEDGVGTEAFF
cdr3_nt: TGCAGCGCCGAGGACGGTGTCGGGACTGAAGCTTTCTTT
cdr3_length: 13
d_call: -
v_call: TRBV29-1
j_call: TRBJ1-1
clone_size: -

cdr3_aa: CASSELSGALSYEQYF
cdr3_nt: TGTGCCAGCAGTGAACTGTCAGGAGCTCTCTCCTACGAGCAGTACTTC
cdr3_length: 16
d_call: -
v_call: TRBV2
j_call: TRBJ2-7
clone_size: once

cdr3_aa: CASSLETLAGDQETQYF
cdr3_nt: TGTGCCAGCAGCTTGGAAACGCTAGCGGGGGACCAAGAGACCCAGTACTTC
cdr3_length: 17
d_call: TRBD2
v_call: TRBV11-2
j_call: TRBJ2-5
clone_size: -

cdr3_aa: CASTPGTGATDTQYF
cdr3_nt: TGTGCCAGCACCCCCGGGACAGGGGCCACAGATACGCAGTATTTT
cdr3_length: 15
d_call: TRBD1
v_call: TRBV6-1
j_call: TRBJ2-3
clone_size: -

cdr3_aa: CAGNEQFF
cdr3_nt: TGTGCGGGCAATGAGCAGTTCTTC
cdr3_length: 8
d_call: -
v_call: TRBV2
j_call: TRBJ2-1
clone_size: -

cdr3_aa: CASSLEGSNTEAFF
cdr3_nt: TGTGCCAGCAGCTTAGAGGGGTCGAACACTGAAGCTTTCTTT
cdr3_length: 14
d_call: -
v_call: TRBV7-4
j_call: TRBJ1-1
clone_size: -

cdr3_aa: CASSWGHEQYF
cdr3_nt: TGTGCCAGCAGTTGGGGACACGAGCAGTACTTC
cdr3_length: 11
d_call: -
v_call: TRBV28
j_call: TRBJ2-7
clone_size: -

cdr3_aa: CASSDHFEQGNGYTF
cdr3_nt: TGCGCCAGCAGCGACCATTTCGAACAGGGTAATGGCTACACCTTC
cdr3_length: 15
d_call: -
v_call: TRBV5-1
j_call: TRBJ1-2
clone_size: -

cdr3_aa: CSVESGLGTGELFF
cdr3_nt: TGCAGCGTTGAATCTGGACTGGGCACCGGGGAGCTGTTTTTT
cdr3_length: 14
d_call: -
v_call: TRBV29-1
j_call: TRBJ2-2
clone_size: -

cdr3_aa: CASSATLTDGYEQYF
cdr3_nt: TGTGCCAGCAGCGCGACGCTCACCGATGGCTACGAGCAGTACTTC
cdr3_length: 15
d_call: -
v_call: TRBV9
j_call: TRBJ2-7
clone_size: -

cdr3_aa: CASSVGLLSGDEQFF
cdr3_nt: TGTGCCAGCAGCGTAGGGTTGTTATCAGGTGATGAGCAGTTCTTC
cdr3_length: 15
d_call: -
v_call: TRBV9
j_call: TRBJ2-1
clone_size: -

cdr3_aa: CASSARQGMNTEAFF
cdr3_nt: TGTGCCAGCAGCGCCCGACAGGGTATGAACACTGAAGCTTTCTTT
cdr3_length: 15
d_call: TRBD1
v_call: TRBV13
j_call: TRBJ1-1
clone_size: few

cdr3_aa: CASSLALAGGNNEQFF
cdr3_nt: TGTGCCAGCAGCTTAGCTCTAGCGGGAGGTAACAATGAGCAGTTCTTC
cdr3_length: 16
d_call: TRBD2
v_call: TRBV7-9
j_call: TRBJ2-1
clone_size: -

cdr3_aa: CAWDGTSANTGELFF
cdr3_nt: TGTGCCTGGGACGGGACTAGCGCGAACACCGGGGAGCTGTTTTTT
cdr3_length: 15
d_call: TRBD2
v_call: TRBV30
j_call: TRBJ2-2
clone_size: -

cdr3_aa: CASSLAKRGRDEQFF
cdr3_nt: TGTGCCAGCAGCTTGGCCAAACGAGGGCGGGATGAGCAGTTCTTC
cdr3_length: 15
d_call: -
v_call: TRBV5-4
j_call: TRBJ2-1
clone_size: -

cdr3_aa: CASSDTGRQETQYF
cdr3_nt: TGCGCCAGCAGTGATACAGGTCGACAAGAGACCCAGTACTTC
cdr3_length: 14
d_call: -
v_call: TRBV10-2
j_call: TRBJ2-5
clone_size: once

cdr3_aa: CASSEGQGLNTEAFF
cdr3_nt: TGTGCCAGCAGTGAGGGACAGGGTTTGAACACTGAAGCTTTCTTT
cdr3_length: 15
d_call: TRBD1
v_call: TRBV2
j_call: TRBJ1-1
clone_size: -

cdr3_aa: CASSTGGEQYF
cdr3_nt: TGTGCCAGCAGTACCGGGGGCGAGCAGTACTTC
cdr3_length: 11
d_call: -
v_call: TRBV6-5
j_call: TRBJ2-7
clone_size: -

cdr3_aa: CASSQAGTLNTGELFF
cdr3_nt: TGCGCCAGCAGCCAAGCCGGGACACTGAACACCGGGGAGCTGTTTTTT
cdr3_length: 16
d_call: -
v_call: TRBV4-1
j_call: TRBJ2-2
clone_size: -

cdr3_aa: CASSQSPGGTNIQYF
cdr3_nt: TGCGCCAGCAGCCAATCCCCTGGGGGGACAAACATTCAGTACTTC
cdr3_length: 15
d_call: -
v_call: TRBV4-1
j_call: TRBJ2-4
clone_size: -

cdr3_aa: CAVGRWDGYTF
cdr3_nt: TGTGCCGTTGGTCGGTGGGATGGCTACACCTTC
cdr3_length: 11
d_call: -
v_call: TRBV6-5
j_call: TRBJ1-2
clone_size: -

cdr3_aa: CASSLLAGSSYNEQFF
cdr3_nt: TGCGCCAGCAGCCTATTAGCGGGGAGCTCCTACAATGAGCAGTTCTTC
cdr3_length: 16
d_call: TRBD2
v_call: TRBV4-1
j_call: TRBJ2-1
clone_size: -

cdr3_aa: CASSQGEASGSLASYEQYF
cdr3_nt: TGCGCCAGCAGCCAAGGGGAAGCTAGCGGGAGTCTGGCGTCCTACGAGCAGTACTTC
cdr3_length: 19
d_call: TRBD2
v_call: TRBV4-1
j_call: TRBJ2-7
clone_size: -

cdr3_aa: CASSFRPGLSLQYF
cdr3_nt: TGTGCCAGCAGCTTCCGTCCGGGACTCTCATTACAGTACTTC
cdr3_length: 14
d_call: -
v_call: TRBV7-2
j_call: TRBJ2-5
clone_size: -

cdr3_aa: CASSLGESTGELFF
cdr3_nt: TGTGCCAGCAGCTTAGGAGAAAGCACCGGGGAGCTGTTTTTT
cdr3_length: 14
d_call: -
v_call: TRBV7-3
j_call: TRBJ2-2
clone_size: -

cdr3_aa: CASSHALANRINEQFF
cdr3_nt: TGTGCCAGCAGCCACGCACTAGCGAATAGGATCAATGAGCAGTTCTTC
cdr3_length: 16
d_call: TRBD2
v_call: TRBV5-6
j_call: TRBJ2-1
clone_size: once

cdr3_aa: CAISESSEQYF
cdr3_nt: TGTGCCATCAGTGAGTCATCCGAGCAGTACTTC
cdr3_length: 11
d_call: -
v_call: TRBV10-3
j_call: TRBJ2-7
clone_size: -

cdr3_aa: CASSPKRLAGFYNEQFF
cdr3_nt: TGTGCCAGCAGCCCGAAGAGACTAGCGGGCTTCTACAATGAGCAGTTCTTC
cdr3_length: 17
d_call: TRBD2
v_call: TRBV7-9
j_call: TRBJ2-1
clone_size: -

cdr3_aa: CASSEAVQGFNEQFF
cdr3_nt: TGTGCCAGCAGTGAAGCCGTACAGGGCTTCAATGAGCAGTTCTTC
cdr3_length: 15
d_call: -
v_call: TRBV6-1
j_call: TRBJ2-1
clone_size: -

cdr3_aa: CASSLQHTAGSPLHF
cdr3_nt: TGTGCCAGCAGCTTACAACATACTGCGGGTTCACCCCTCCACTTT
cdr3_length: 15
d_call: -
v_call: TRBV5-6
j_call: TRBJ1-6
clone_size: -

cdr3_aa: CATYSRGASYNEQFF
cdr3_nt: TGTGCCACCTACTCCCGGGGGGCTTCCTACAATGAGCAGTTCTTC
cdr3_length: 15
d_call: -
v_call: TRBV5-6
j_call: TRBJ2-1
clone_size: -

cdr3_aa: CATGQGNSNQPQHF
cdr3_nt: TGTGCCACCGGACAGGGGAATAGCAATCAGCCCCAGCATTTT
cdr3_length: 14
d_call: TRBD1
v_call: TRBV19
j_call: TRBJ1-5
clone_size: -

cdr3_aa: CASSIRDGTGELFF
cdr3_nt: TGTGCCAGTAGTATTAGGGACGGGACCGGGGAGCTGTTTTTT
cdr3_length: 14
d_call: -
v_call: TRBV19
j_call: TRBJ2-2
clone_size: -

cdr3_aa: CASSPGNTIYF
cdr3_nt: TGTGCCAGTAGCCCAGGAAACACCATATATTTT
cdr3_length: 11
d_call: -
v_call: TRBV19
j_call: TRBJ1-3
clone_size: -

cdr3_aa: CASSMGVTSPLHF
cdr3_nt: TGTGCCAGTAGTATGGGGGTGACTTCACCCCTCCACTTT
cdr3_length: 13
d_call: -
v_call: TRBV19
j_call: TRBJ1-6
clone_size: -

cdr3_aa: CSVVIGHGINSYEQYF
cdr3_nt: TGCAGCGTTGTTATTGGACACGGGATTAATTCCTACGAGCAGTACTTC
cdr3_length: 16
d_call: -
v_call: TRBV29-1
j_call: TRBJ2-7
clone_size: -

cdr3_aa: CASREDRGRTGANVLTF
cdr3_nt: TGTGCCAGCCGCGAGGACAGGGGGCGAACTGGGGCCAACGTCCTGACTTTC
cdr3_length: 17
d_call: TRBD1
v_call: TRBV27
j_call: TRBJ2-6
clone_size: -